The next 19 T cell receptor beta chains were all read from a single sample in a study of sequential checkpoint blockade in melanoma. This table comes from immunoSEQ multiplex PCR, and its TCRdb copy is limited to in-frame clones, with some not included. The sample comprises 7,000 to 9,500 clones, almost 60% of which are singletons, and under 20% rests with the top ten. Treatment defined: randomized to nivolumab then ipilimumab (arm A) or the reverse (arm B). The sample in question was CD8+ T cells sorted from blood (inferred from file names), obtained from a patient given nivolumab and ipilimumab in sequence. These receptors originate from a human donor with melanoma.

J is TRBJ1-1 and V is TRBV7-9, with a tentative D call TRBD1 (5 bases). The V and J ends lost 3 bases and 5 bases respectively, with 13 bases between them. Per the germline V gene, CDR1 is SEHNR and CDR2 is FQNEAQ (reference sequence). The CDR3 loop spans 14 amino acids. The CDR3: CASSLTAGMTEAFF. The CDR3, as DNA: TGTGCCAGCAGCTTGACAGCTGGGATGACTGAAGCTTTCTTT.

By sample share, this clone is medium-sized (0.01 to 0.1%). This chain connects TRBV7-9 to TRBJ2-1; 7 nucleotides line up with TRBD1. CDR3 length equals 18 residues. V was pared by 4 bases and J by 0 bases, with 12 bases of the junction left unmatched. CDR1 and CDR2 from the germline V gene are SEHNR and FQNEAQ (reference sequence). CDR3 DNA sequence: TGTGCCAGCAGCTCCCTCGGACAGGCTTTGAGCTCCTACAATGAGCAGTTCTTC. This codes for CASSSLGQALSSYNEQFF.

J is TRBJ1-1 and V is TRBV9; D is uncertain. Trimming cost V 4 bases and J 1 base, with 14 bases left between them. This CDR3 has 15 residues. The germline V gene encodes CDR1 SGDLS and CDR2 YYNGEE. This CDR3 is CASSSEGGQNTEAFF. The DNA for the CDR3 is TGTGCCAGCAGCTCAGAGGGAGGGCAGAACACTGAAGCTTTCTTT.

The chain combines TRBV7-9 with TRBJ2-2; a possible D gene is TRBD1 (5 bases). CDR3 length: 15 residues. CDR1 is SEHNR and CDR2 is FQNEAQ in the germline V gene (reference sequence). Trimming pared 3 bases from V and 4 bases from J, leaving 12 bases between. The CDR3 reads CASSFTGRVTGELFF. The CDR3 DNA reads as TGTGCCAGCAGCTTCACAGGTCGGGTCACCGGGGAGCTGTTTTTT.

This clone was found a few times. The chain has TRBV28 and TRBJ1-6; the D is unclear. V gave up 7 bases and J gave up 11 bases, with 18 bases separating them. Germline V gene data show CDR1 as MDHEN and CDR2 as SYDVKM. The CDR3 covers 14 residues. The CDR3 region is CASNPSDPLPPLHF. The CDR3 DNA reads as TGTGCCAGCAACCCTAGTGACCCCCTTCCACCCCTCCACTTT. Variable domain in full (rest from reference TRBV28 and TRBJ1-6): DVKVTQSSRYLVKRTGEKVFLECVQDMDHENMFWYRQDPGLGLRLIYFSYDVKMKEKGDIPEGYSVSREKKERFSLILESASTNQTSMYLCASNPSDPLPPLHFGNGTRLTVT.

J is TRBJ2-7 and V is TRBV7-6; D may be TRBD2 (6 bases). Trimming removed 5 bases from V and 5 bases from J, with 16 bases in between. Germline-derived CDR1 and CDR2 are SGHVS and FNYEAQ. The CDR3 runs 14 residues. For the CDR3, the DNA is TGTGCCAGCAGCGCGGCGGGGCGCTTCGACGAGCAGTACTTC. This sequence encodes CASSAAGRFDEQYF.

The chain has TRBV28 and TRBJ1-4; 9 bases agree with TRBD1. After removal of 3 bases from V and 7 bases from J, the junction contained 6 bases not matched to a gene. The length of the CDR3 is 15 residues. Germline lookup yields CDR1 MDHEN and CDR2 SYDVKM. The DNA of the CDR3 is TGTGCCAGCAGTTTGGGACAGGGATTAATTGAAAAACTGTTTTTT. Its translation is CASSLGQGLIEKLFF.

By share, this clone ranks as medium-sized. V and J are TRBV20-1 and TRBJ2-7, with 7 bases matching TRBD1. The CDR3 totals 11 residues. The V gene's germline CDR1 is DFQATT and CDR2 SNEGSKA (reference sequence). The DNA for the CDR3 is TGCAGCGGGGACAGAATATACGAGCAGTACTTC. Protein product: CSGDRIYEQYF.

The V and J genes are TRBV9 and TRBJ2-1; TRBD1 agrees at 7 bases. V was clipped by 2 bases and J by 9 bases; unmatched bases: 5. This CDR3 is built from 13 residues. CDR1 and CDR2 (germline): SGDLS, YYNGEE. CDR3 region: CASSVRTGSEQFF. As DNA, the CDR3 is TGTGCCAGCAGCGTCCGGACAGGTTCTGAGCAGTTCTTC.

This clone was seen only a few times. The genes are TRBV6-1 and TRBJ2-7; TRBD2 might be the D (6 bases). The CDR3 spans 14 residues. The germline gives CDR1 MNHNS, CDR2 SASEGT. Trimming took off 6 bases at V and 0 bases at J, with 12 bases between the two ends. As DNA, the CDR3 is TGTGCCAGCAGGGACCTGGGGGGCTCCTACGAGCAGTACTTC. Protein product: CASRDLGGSYEQYF.

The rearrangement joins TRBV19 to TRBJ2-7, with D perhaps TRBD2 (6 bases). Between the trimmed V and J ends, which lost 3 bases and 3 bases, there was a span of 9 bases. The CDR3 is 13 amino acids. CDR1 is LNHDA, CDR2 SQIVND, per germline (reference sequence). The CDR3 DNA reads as TGTGCCAGTAGTATGTGGGGAGGCTACGAGCAGTACTTC. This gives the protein CASSMWGGYEQYF.

CDR3 nucleotides: TGTGCCAGTAGTATAGGTGCGGCACCCCTCCACTTT. Its translation is CASSIGAAPLHF. V is TRBV19 and J is TRBJ1-6; D call uncertain. The CDR3 has 12 residues. V gave up 1 base and J gave up 11 bases, with 6 bases separating them. Germline CDR1 reads LNHDA; CDR2 reads SQIVND (reference sequence).

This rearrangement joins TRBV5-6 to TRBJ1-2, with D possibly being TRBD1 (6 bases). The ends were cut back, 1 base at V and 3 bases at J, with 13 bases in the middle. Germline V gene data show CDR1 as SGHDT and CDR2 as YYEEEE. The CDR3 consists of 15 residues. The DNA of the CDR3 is TGTGCCAGCAGCTTGCGGTACAGGGCGGACTATGGCTACACCTTC. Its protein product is CASSLRYRADYGYTF.

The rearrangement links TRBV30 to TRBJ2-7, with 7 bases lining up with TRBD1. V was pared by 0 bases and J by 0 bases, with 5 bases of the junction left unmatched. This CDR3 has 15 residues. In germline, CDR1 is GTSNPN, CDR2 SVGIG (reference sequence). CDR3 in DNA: TGTGCCTGGAGTGTCGCGACAGGGCCCTCCTACGAGCAGTACTTC. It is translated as CAWSVATGPSYEQYF.

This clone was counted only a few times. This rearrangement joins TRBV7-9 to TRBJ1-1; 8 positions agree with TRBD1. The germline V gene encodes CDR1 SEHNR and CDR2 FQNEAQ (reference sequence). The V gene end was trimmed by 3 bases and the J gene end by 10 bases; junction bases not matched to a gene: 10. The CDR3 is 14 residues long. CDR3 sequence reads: CASSLGGQGRGAFF. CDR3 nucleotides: TGTGCCAGCAGCTTGGGTGGACAGGGCCGGGGAGCTTTCTTT. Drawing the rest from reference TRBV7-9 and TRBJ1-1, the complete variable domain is DTGVSQNPRHKITKRGQNVTFRCDPISEHNRLYWYRQTLGQGPEFLTYFQNEAQLEKSRLLSDRFSAERPKGSFSTLEIQRTEQGDSAMYLCASSLGGQGRGAFFGQGTRLTVV.

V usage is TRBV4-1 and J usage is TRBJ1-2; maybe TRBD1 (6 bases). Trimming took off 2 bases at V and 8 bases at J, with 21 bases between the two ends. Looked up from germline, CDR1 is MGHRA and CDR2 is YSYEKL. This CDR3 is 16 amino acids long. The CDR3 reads CASSQTEGTGGLGYTF. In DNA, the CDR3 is TGCGCCAGCAGCCAAACCGAAGGGACGGGGGGCCTAGGCTACACCTTC.

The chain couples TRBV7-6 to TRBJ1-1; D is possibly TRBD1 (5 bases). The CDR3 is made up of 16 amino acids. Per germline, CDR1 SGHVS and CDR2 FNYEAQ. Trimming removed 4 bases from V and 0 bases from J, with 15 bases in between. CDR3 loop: CASSSDTLGMNTEAFF. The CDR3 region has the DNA TGTGCCAGCAGCTCGGACACCTTAGGGATGAACACTGAAGCTTTCTTT. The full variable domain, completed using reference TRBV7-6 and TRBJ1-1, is GAGVSQSPRYKVTKRGQDVALRCDPISGHVSLYWYRQALGQGPEFLTYFNYEAQQDKSGLPNDRFSAERPEGSISTLTIQRTEQRDSAMYRCASSSDTLGMNTEAFFGQGTRLTVV.

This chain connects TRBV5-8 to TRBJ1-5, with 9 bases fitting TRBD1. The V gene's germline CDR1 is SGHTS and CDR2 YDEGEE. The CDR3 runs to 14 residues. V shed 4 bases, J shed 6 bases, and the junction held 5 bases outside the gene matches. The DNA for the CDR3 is TGTGCCAGCAGCAGGACAGGGGTGGTTCAGCCCCAGCATTTT. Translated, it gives CASSRTGVVQPQHF.

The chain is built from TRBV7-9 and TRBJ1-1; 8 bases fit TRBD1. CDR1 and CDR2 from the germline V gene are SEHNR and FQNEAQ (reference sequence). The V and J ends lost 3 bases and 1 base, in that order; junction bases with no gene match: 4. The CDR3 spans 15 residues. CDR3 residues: CASSFTGGENTEAFF. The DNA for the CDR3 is TGTGCCAGCAGCTTTACAGGGGGTGAGAACACTGAAGCTTTCTTT.